Sequencing of this T cell receptor (beta chain) was carried out in a study of T-cell reconstitution after alpha-beta-depleted transplantation in children. Study-wide results and limits: Reportedly, alpha-beta T cells present about two months post-transplant originated from several hundred expanded clones of graft origin. Recipient T cells and thymic progenitors that survived gave rise to the high TCRbeta diversity observed at day 60 in some patients. It was newly produced T cells that mostly accounted for T-cell counts and diversity one year after transplant.

This clonotype was found many times. What it recognizes is unknown. The TCRbeta library was prepared with unique molecular identifiers. TCRdb reprocessed the PCR reads with MiXCR, giving one entry per CDR3 protein. The sample carries about 460,000 distinct CDR3 sequences, roughly 10% recorded once. V shed 3 bases, J shed 0 bases, and the junction held 5 bases outside the gene matches. From germline, CDR1 is DFQATT and CDR2 SNEGSKA (reference sequence). The CDR3 contains 15 residues. The chain recombines TRBV20-1 with TRBJ1-1, with 9 bases matching TRBD1. This clonotype was obtained from a child aged 2 to 9 with inherited bone marrow failure, due to receive a stem cell transplant. This sample comprised PBMCs, obtained before TCRalphabeta/CD19-depleted stem cell transplant. The CDR3 coding sequence is TGCAGTGCTAGGAAGACAGGGGGGATGAACACTGAAGCTTTCTTT. Translating gives CSARKTGGMNTEAFF.